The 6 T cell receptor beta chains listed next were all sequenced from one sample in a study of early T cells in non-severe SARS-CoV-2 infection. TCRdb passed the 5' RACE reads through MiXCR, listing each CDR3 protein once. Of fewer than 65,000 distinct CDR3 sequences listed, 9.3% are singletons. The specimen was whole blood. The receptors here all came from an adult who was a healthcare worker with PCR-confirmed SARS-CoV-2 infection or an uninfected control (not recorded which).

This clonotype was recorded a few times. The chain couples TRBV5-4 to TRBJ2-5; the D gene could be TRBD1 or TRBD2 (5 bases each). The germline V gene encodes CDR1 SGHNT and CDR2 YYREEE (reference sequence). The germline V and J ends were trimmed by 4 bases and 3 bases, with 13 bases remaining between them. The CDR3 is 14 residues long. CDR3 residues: CASSPGGAKETQYF. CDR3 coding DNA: TGTGCCAGCAGCCCTGGGGGAGCTAAAGAGACCCAGTACTTC.

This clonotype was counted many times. The DNA for the CDR3 is TGCAGCGTTGACCAGGGTGGGCGCGAGCAGTACTTC. It codes for CSVDQGGREQYF. This chain connects TRBV29-1 to TRBJ2-7; a weak D match, TRBD1 (5 bases). This CDR3 contains 12 residues. Germline V gene data show CDR1 as SQVTM and CDR2 as ANQGSEA. Trimming left V 3 bases short and J 6 bases short, with 12 bases between.

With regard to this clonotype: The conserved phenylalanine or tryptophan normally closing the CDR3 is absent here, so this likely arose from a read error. The DNA of the CDR3 is TGCGCCAGCAGCTCTAAGAGCGACACTGAAGCTTTCCTT. It codes for CASSSKSDTEAFL. The V and J genes are TRBV5-1 and TRBJ1-1; no reliable D call. The V and J ends lost 3 bases and 3 bases respectively, with 9 bases between them. CDR3 length equals 13 residues. Germline V gene sequence: CDR1 SGHRS, CDR2 YFSETQ.

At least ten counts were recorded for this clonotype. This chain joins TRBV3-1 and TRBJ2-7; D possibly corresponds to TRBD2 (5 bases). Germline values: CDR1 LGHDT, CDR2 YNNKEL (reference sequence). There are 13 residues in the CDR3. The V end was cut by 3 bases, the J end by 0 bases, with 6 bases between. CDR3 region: CASSHRDSYEQYF. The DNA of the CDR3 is TGTGCCAGCAGCCATCGGGACTCCTACGAGCAGTACTTC.

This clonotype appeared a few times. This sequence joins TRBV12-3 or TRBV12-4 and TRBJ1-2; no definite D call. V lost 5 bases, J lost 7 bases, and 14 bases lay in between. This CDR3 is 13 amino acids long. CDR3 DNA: TGTGCCAGCAGTCCTTCAACCCGGAGTGGCTACACCTTC. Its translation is CASSPSTRSGYTF.

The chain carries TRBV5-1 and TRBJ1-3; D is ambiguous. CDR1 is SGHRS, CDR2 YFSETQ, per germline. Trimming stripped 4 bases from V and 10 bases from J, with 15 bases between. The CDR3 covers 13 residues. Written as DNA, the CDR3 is TGCGCCAGCAGCGAGGACCATTTGAATACCATATATTTT. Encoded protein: CASSEDHLNTIYF.